The 2 T cell receptor beta chains below all came from one sample that was sequenced in a study of T cell changes during pregnancy in multiple sclerosis. The assay was immunoSEQ multiplex PCR, and TCRdb's table has in-frame clones only and misses some. Of fewer than 95,000 clones listed, around 93% are singletons. Here the sequenced sample was peripheral blood, taken in the third trimester of pregnancy. The source is a female donor with multiple sclerosis, enrolled in a pregnancy study.

The J gene is TRBJ2-3, the V gene TRBV19, with 10 bases fitting TRBD2. The trim removed 5 bases at V and 2 bases at J, leaving 7 bases unmatched. Germline V gene lookup returns CDR1 LNHDA and CDR2 SQIVND (reference sequence). The CDR3 has 16 amino acids. The CDR3 region has the DNA TGTGCCAGTAGTGTAGCGGGAGGCCTCGTCACAGATACGCAGTATTTT. This translates into CASSVAGGLVTDTQYF.

This clone turned up a few times. The chain employs TRBV10-3 and TRBJ2-7, with 8 bases fitting TRBD1. Germline CDR1 ENHRY, CDR2 SYGVKD. The CDR3 has 14 amino acids. With V trimmed by 6 bases and J by 0 bases, 4 bases remained unmatched. CDR3 bases: TGTGCCATCAGATGGACAGGGAACTCCTACGAGCAGTACTTC. It translates to CAIRWTGNSYEQYF.